This TCR beta chain was sequenced during a study of neurological immune-mediated disorders. Findings and caveats of the study: No CDR3 amino acid sequences recurred among expanded clones across subjects, suggesting private repertoires in all groups.

The cDNA was generated through 5'RACE incorporating 10-nucleotide random UMIs. In TCRdb, the 5' RACE reads were re-called with MiXCR into one record per CDR3 protein. Here the sample spans about 74,000 distinct CDR3 sequences, roughly 5% being singletons. This clonotype was detected many times. Antigen unknown. From germline, CDR1 is MNHEY and CDR2 SMNVEV (reference sequence). V dropped 5 bases and J dropped 5; count of bases not matched to a gene: 7. The CDR3 covers 15 residues. The starting material, 2 million PBMCs stored at -80 C, gave rise to the unsorted libraries. J is TRBJ2-3 and V is TRBV27, with TRBD2 identical over 10 bases. The specimen was PBMCs. The TCR originated in a man younger than 35 with multiple sclerosis. The CDR3 region is CASSPLAGAKDTQYF. CDR3 DNA: TGTGCCAGCAGTCCTCTAGCGGGAGCCAAAGATACGCAGTATTTT.